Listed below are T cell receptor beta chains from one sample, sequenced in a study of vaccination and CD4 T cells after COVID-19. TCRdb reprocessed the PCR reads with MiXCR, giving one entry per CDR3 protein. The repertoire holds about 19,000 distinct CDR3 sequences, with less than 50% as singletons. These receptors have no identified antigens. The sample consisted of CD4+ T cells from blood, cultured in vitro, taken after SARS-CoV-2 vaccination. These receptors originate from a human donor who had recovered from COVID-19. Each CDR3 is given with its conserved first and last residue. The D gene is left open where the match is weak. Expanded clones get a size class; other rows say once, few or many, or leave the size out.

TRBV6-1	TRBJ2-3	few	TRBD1	TGTGCCAGCAGTGTAGGAACAGGGGGCTACAACACAGATACGCAGTATTTT	CASSVGTGGYNTDTQYF
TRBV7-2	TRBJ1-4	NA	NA	TGTGCCAGCAGCTTAGATTTCGGGGGGTCTGAAAAACTGTTTTTT	CASSLDFGGSEKLFF
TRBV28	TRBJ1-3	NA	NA	TGTGCCAGCAGTCAACAGGGTACGGGTGGAAACACCATATATTTT	CASSQQGTGGNTIYF
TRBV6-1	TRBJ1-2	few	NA	TGTGCCAGCACCGAAGGTGCGGGGGCGGGTGGCTACACCTTC	CASTEGAGAGGYTF
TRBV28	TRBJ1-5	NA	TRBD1	TGTGCCAGCGCTGACAGGGATAGCAATCAGCCCCAGCATTTT	CASADRDSNQPQHF
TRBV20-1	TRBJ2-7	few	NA	TGCAGTGCTAGAGATTATCGGGGCCCGACCTCGCCCTCCTACGAGCAGTACTTC	CSARDYRGPTSPSYEQYF
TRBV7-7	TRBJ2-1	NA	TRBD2	TGTGCCAGCAGCTTAGCCGCGGGAGGCCCCAATGAGCAGTTCTTC	CASSLAAGGPNEQFF
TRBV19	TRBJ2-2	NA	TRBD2	TGTGCATCTACTCTAGCGGGAGACGGCGGGGAGCTGTTTTTT	CASTLAGDGGELFF
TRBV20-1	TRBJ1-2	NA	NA	TGCAGTGCTACCCCGACAGGACTGGGGGGCTACACCTTC	CSATPTGLGGYTF
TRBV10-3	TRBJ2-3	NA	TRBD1	TGTGCCAGCAGGACCGGGACAGGGGTAGGAGATACGCAGTATTTT	CASRTGTGVGDTQYF
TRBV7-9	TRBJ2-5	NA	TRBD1	TGTGCCAGCAGCTTGGGGACAGGTTTATGGGAGACCCAGTACTTC	CASSLGTGLWETQYF
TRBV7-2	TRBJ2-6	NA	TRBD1	TGTGCCAGCAGCTTTGAAGGGACAGGGGGCTCTGGGGCCAACGTCCTGACTTTC	CASSFEGTGGSGANVLTF
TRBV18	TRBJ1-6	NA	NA	TGTGCCAGCTCAGCCGGCGGGCAGGATACGCCCCTCCACTTT	CASSAGGQDTPLHF
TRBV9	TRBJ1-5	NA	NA	TGTGCCAGCAGCGTAGACGGGATCAATCAGCCCCAGCATTTT	CASSVDGINQPQHF
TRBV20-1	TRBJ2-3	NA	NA	TGCAGTGCTAGGGGCGGCACAGATACGCAGTATTTT	CSARGGTDTQYF
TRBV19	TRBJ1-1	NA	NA	TGTGCCAGTAGGTCCAGGAACACTGAAGCTTTCTTT	CASRSRNTEAFF
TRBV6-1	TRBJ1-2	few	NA	TGTGCCAGCAGTGGAAGGCCGCCCTATGGCTACACCTTC	CASSGRPPYGYTF
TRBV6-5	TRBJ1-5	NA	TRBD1	TGTGCCAGCAGTTCGACCGCAGGGGGCCGCAATCAGCCCCAGCATTTT	CASSSTAGGRNQPQHF
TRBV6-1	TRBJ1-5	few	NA	TGTGCCAGCAGTGACAGGAATTCCAATCAGCCCCAGCATTTT	CASSDRNSNQPQHF
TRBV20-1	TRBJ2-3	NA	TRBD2	TGCAGTGCTGGGACTAGCGGGGTCTACACAGATACGCAGTATTTT	CSAGTSGVYTDTQYF
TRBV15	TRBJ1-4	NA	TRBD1	TGTGCCACCAGCAGTCGACAGGGCGAATTACGGAAACTGTTTTTT	CATSSRQGELRKLFF